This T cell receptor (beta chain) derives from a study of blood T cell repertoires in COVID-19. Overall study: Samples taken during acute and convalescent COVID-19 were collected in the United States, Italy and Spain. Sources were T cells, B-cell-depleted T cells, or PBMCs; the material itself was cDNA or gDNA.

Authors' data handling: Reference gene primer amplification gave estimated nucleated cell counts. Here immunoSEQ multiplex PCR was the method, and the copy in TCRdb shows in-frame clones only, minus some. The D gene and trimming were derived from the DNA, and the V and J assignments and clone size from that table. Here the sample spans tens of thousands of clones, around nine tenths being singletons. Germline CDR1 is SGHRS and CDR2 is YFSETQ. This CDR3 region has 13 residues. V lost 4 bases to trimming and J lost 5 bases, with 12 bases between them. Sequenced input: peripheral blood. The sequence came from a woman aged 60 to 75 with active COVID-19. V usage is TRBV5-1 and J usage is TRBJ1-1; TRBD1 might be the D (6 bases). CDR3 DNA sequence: TGCGCCAGCAGCACAGGGACGGGAACTGAAGCTTTCTTT. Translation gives CASSTGTGTEAFF.